This T cell receptor (beta chain) is drawn from a study of blood T cells in healthy people across ages. Study-level points and caveats: Aged donors had fewer naive CD4+ cells and lower diversity than long-lived donors.

The authors ran a second PCR of about 7 to 12 cycles using a sample-barcoded 5' primer and a J-beta primer mix. Researchers report that each sample yielded at least 2.5 million CDR3-containing paired-end reads. TCRdb itself ran the 5' RACE reads through MiXCR, one entry per CDR3 protein. The sample lists 1.5 million to 2 million distinct CDR3 sequences; roughly 32% were seen once. Turning to this clonotype: The antigen remains unidentified.

The authors drew around 9.4 milliliters of peripheral blood from each donor. Trimming removed 1 base at V and 4 bases at J, with 11 bases between. The CDR3 spans 14 residues. Germline CDR1 reads SGHRS; CDR2 reads YFSETQ. The sequence was collected from a woman aged 25-40 years in good health. Sample: blood. V is TRBV5-1 and J is TRBJ1-1; D ambiguous. CDR3 sequence (DNA): TGCGCCAGCAGCTTGCTGACGGCCCCCACTGAAGCTTTCTTT. This translates into CASSLLTAPTEAFF.